This T cell receptor (beta chain) derives from a study of circulating and synovial CD4+ cells in juvenile arthritis. This CDR3 comprises 14 residues. Trimming took off 1 base at V and 3 bases at J, with 7 bases between the two ends. The germline CDR1 and CDR2 sequences are MNHNS and SASEGT. Measured with immunoSEQ multiplex PCR; TCRdb has only the in-frame clones, and not every one. Of over 30,000 clones detected, around 95% appear once; the ten largest clones hold approximately 0.7%. Sequencing used CD4+ T cells from blood. The genes are TRBV6-1 and TRBJ1-5; D uncertain. The clonotype originates from a human donor with juvenile idiopathic arthritis. CDR3 protein: CASSEGPVNQPQHF. Written as DNA, the CDR3 is TGTGCCAGCAGTGAAGGTCCAGTCAATCAGCCCCAGCATTTT.